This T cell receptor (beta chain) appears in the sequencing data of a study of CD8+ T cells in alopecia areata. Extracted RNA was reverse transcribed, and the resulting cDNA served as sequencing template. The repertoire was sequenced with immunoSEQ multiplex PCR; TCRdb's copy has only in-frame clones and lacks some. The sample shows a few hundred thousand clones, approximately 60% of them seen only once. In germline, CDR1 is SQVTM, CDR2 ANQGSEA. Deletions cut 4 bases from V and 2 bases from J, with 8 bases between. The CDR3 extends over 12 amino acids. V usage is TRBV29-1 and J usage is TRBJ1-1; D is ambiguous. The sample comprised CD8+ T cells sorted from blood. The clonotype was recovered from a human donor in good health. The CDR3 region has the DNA TGCAGCGTTGCCCAGTTAAACACTGAAGCTTTCTTT. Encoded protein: CSVAQLNTEAFF.